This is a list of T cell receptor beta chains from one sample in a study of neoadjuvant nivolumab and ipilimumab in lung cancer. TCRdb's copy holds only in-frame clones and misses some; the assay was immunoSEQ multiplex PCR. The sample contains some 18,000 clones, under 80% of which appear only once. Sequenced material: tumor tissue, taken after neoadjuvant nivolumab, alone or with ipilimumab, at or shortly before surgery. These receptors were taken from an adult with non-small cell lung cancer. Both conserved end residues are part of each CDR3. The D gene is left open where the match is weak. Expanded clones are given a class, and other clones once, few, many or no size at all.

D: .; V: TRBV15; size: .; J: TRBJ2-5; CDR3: CATSRELRADGETQYF; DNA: TGTGCCACCAGCAGAGAACTCCGGGCGGACGGAGAGACCCAGTACTTC
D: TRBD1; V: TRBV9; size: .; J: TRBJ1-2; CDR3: CASSVGQGAKDGYTF; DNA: TGTGCCAGCAGCGTCGGACAGGGGGCAAAGGATGGCTACACCTTC
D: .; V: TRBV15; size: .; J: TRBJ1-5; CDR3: CATSREWGSGNQPQHF; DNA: TGTGCCACCAGCAGAGAATGGGGGTCGGGCAATCAGCCCCAGCATTTT
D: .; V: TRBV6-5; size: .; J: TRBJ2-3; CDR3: CASSGLGGTDTQYF; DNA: TGTGCCAGCAGTGGTTTAGGGGGGACAGATACGCAGTATTTT
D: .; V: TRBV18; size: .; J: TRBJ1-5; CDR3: CASSPTSGTFNQPQHF; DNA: TGTGCCAGCTCACCAACTTCGGGGACGTTTAATCAGCCCCAGCATTTT
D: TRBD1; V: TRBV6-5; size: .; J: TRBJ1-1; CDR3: CASRHEGAGTEAFF; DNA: TGTGCCAGCAGACACGAGGGGGCGGGCACTGAAGCTTTCTTT
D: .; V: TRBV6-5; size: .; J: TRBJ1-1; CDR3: CASSYSIVEWFTEAFF; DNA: TGTGCCAGCAGTTACTCGATTGTTGAGTGGTTCACTGAAGCTTTCTTT
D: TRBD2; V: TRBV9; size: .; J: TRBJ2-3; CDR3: CASSVVGTSGSPADTQYF; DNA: TGTGCCAGCAGCGTAGTAGGGACTAGCGGGAGCCCCGCAGATACGCAGTATTTT
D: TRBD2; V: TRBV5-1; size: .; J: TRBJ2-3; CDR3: CASTPLWEGIKTQYF; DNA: TGCGCCAGCACCCCCCTATGGGAGGGAATTAAGACGCAGTATTTT
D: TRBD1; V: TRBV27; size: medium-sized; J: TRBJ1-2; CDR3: CASSLSPGTGGSYGYTF; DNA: TGTGCCAGCAGTTTATCCCCAGGGACAGGGGGCTCCTATGGCTACACCTTC
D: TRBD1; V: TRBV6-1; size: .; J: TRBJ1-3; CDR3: CASSEANVWRTGGFGNTIYF; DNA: TGTGCCAGCAGTGAAGCTAACGTGTGGAGGACAGGGGGCTTTGGAAACACCATATATTTT
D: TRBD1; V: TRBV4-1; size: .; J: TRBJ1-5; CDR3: CASSQKGGGQGNQPQHF; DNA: TGCGCCAGCAGCCAAAAAGGGGGTGGACAGGGCAATCAGCCCCAGCATTTT
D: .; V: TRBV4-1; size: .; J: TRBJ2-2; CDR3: CASSQYGGDTGELFF; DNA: TGCGCCAGCAGCCAATACGGGGGAGACACCGGGGAGCTGTTTTTT
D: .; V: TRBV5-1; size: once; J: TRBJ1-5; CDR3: CASSPRGGYQPQHF; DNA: TGCGCCAGCAGCCCTCGGGGTGGTTATCAGCCCCAGCATTTT
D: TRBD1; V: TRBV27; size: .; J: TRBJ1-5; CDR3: CASSPPGQSSPQHF; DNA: TGTGCCAGCAGTCCTCCGGGACAGTCGTCACCCCAGCATTTT
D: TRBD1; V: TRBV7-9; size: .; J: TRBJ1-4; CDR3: CASSLGRTGGEKLFF; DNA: TGTGCCAGCAGCTTAGGACGGACAGGGGGAGAAAAACTGTTTTTT
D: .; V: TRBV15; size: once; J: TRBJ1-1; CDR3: CATSAPGYTEAFF; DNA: TGTGCCACCAGCGCACCAGGGTACACTGAAGCTTTCTTT
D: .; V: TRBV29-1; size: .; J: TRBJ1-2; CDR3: CSVVGLRGYTF; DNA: TGCAGCGTTGTGGGGCTCCGGGGCTACACCTTC
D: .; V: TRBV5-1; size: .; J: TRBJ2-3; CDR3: CASSLEGDTQYF; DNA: TGCGCCAGCAGCTTGGAAGGGGATACGCAGTATTTT
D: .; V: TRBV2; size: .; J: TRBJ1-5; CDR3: CASSEVRDQPQHF; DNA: TGTGCCAGCAGTGAGGTTCGGGATCAGCCCCAGCATTTT
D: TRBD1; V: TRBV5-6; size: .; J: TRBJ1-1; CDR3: CASSFRQGTMNTEAFF; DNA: TGTGCCAGCAGCTTTCGACAGGGGACCATGAACACTGAAGCTTTCTTT
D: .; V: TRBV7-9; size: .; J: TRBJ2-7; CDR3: CASSPGGAGQSAEQYF; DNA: TGTGCCAGCAGCCCTGGGGGAGCGGGACAGTCTGCCGAGCAGTACTTC
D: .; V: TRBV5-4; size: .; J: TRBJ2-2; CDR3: CASRPEEGRSTGELFF; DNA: TGTGCCAGCAGACCTGAGGAGGGCCGGAGCACCGGGGAGCTGTTTTTT
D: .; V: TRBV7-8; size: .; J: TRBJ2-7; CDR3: CASSPSRDRAPYEQYF; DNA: TGTGCCAGCAGCCCCTCCCGGGACCGCGCCCCCTACGAGCAGTACTTC
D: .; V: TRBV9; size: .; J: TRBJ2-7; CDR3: CASSGGPNHEQYF; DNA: TGTGCCAGCAGCGGAGGACCGAACCACGAGCAGTACTTC
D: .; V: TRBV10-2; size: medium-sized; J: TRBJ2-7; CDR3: CASSKGSSYEQYF; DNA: TGCGCCAGCAGTAAGGGGTCCTCCTACGAGCAGTACTTC
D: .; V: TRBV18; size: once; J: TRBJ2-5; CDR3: CASSRGNQETQYF; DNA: TGTGCCAGCTCAAGAGGGAACCAAGAGACCCAGTACTTC
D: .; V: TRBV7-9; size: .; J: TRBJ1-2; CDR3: CASSLGGLGYTF; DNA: TGTGCCAGCAGCTTAGGAGGGTTGGGCTACACCTTC
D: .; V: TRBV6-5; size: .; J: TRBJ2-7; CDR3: CASSYSPGREQYF; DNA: TGTGCCAGCAGTTACTCGCCAGGGCGGGAGCAGTACTTC